This is a list of T cell receptor beta chains from one sample in a study of blood T cell repertoires in COVID-19. Profiled with immunoSEQ multiplex PCR; TCRdb holds only in-frame clones, not every one. The sample records roughly 240,000 clones, approximately 85% being singletons. Sequenced sample: PBMCs or T cells enriched from blood (not recorded which). These receptors were taken from a woman between 50 and 59 years old with acute COVID-19. Both conserved end residues are part of each CDR3. The order of the fields is clone size, V gene, J gene, D gene, CDR3 DNA, CDR3 protein. The D gene is left open where the match is weak. Size values are once, few and many counts, or a class for expanded clones, and some rows have none.

.	TRBV19	TRBJ1-1	.	TGTGCCAGTAGTATTTCCCCCCAAAACACTGAAGCTTTCTTT	CASSISPQNTEAFF
.	TRBV4-3	TRBJ1-2	.	TGCGCCAGCAGCCTGTTGGGGACTCGCTATGGCTACACCTTC	CASSLLGTRYGYTF
.	TRBV10-3	TRBJ2-7	.	TGTGCCATCACCGACGGGAGTTCCTACGAGCAGTACTTC	CAITDGSSYEQYF
once	TRBV6-2/TRBV6-3	TRBJ2-7	.	TGTGCCAGCAGTTTACCGCCAGTCTACGAGCAGTACTTC	CASSLPPVYEQYF
.	TRBV10-3	TRBJ1-5	.	TGTGCCATCAGTGAGTCCGGGACACTTAGCAATCAGCCCCAGCATTTT	CAISESGTLSNQPQHF
.	TRBV30	TRBJ2-1	TRBD2	TGTGCCATGACTAGCGGGGGCGCCTACAATGAGCAGTTCTTC	CAMTSGGAYNEQFF
.	TRBV18	TRBJ1-4	.	TGTGCCAGCTCACCGGACACGCTTAAAGAAAAACTGTTTTTT	CASSPDTLKEKLFF
once	TRBV29-1	TRBJ1-2	.	TGCAGCGTTGAAGACAGGGGCAGATATGGCTACACCTTC	CSVEDRGRYGYTF
.	TRBV12-3/TRBV12-4	TRBJ2-3	.	TGTGCCAGCAGTGGGCAGGGGGATACGCAGTATTTT	CASSGQGDTQYF
.	TRBV5-1	TRBJ1-2	.	TGCGCCAGCAGCTTGGGGAGGGGTAACTATGGCTACACCTTC	CASSLGRGNYGYTF
.	TRBV30	TRBJ2-7	.	TGTGCCTGGAACAGGGACCACTACGAGCAGTACTTC	CAWNRDHYEQYF
.	TRBV3-1/TRBV3-2	TRBJ2-5	.	TGTGCCAGCAGCCCTTCGGACAGATGGGAGACCCAGTACTTC	CASSPSDRWETQYF
.	TRBV24-1	TRBJ1-2	TRBD1	TGTGCCACCAGTGAGGCAGGGGGCGCTTATGGCTACACCTTC	CATSEAGGAYGYTF
.	TRBV7-8	TRBJ2-2	TRBD1	TGTGCCAGCAGCCTGTTGACAGGGGGTACCACCGGGGAGCTGTTTTTT	CASSLLTGGTTGELFF
.	TRBV2	TRBJ1-1	.	TGTGCCAGCAGTGGTAGGGGTGGCCTGAACACTGAAGCTTTCTTT	CASSGRGGLNTEAFF
.	TRBV11-2	TRBJ2-5	.	TGTGCCAGCAGCTTAGATTTCGGAGGAGGGTGGCCCAGCCAAGAGACCCAGTACTTC	CASSLDFGGGWPSQETQYF
.	TRBV3-1/TRBV3-2	TRBJ2-5	TRBD1	TGTGCCAGCAGCCAAGTGCCAGGGGGCCAAGAGACCCAGTACTTC	CASSQVPGGQETQYF
.	TRBV6-5	TRBJ2-5	.	TGTGCCAGCAGTACGGACTGGGCCAGCCAAGAGACCCAGTACTTC	CASSTDWASQETQYF
.	TRBV19	TRBJ1-5	TRBD1	TGTGCCAGTAGTGGGGGACAGGGAAACAATCAGCCCCAGCATTTT	CASSGGQGNNQPQHF
many	TRBV3-1/TRBV3-2	TRBJ1-2	.	TGTGCCAGCAGCCACCCGGGAGCTATTAACTATGGCTACACCTTC	CASSHPGAINYGYTF
.	TRBV19	TRBJ2-1	TRBD1	TGTGCCAGTAGTATCGGGGGGACAGGGGATGAGCAGTTCTTC	CASSIGGTGDEQFF
.	TRBV29-1	TRBJ1-2	TRBD1	TGCAGCGTAGCCGGACAGGGAAACTATGGCTACACCTTC	CSVAGQGNYGYTF
.	TRBV12-5	TRBJ2-6	TRBD1	TGTGCTAGTGGCCAGGGGGCGAATGGGGCCAACGTCCTGACTTTC	CASGQGANGANVLTF
.	TRBV7-6	TRBJ1-4	TRBD1	TGTGCCAGCAGCTCGGGACAGGGGGCGAGTGAAAAACTGTTTTTT	CASSSGQGASEKLFF
.	TRBV14	TRBJ1-3	.	TGTGCCAGCAGCCATTTACAGGCCCGAGCCATATATTTT	CASSHLQARAIYF
.	TRBV10-3	TRBJ1-2	TRBD1	TGTGCCATCAGTGTACAGGGGACGCATGGCTACACCTTC	CAISVQGTHGYTF
.	TRBV3-1/TRBV3-2	TRBJ1-2	.	TGTGCCAGCAGCCAAGATTGGGCAGCCCTCTATGGCTACACCTTC	CASSQDWAALYGYTF
.	TRBV27	TRBJ2-7	TRBD2	TGTGCCAGCAGTTTATCACTAGCGAGGGAGCAGTACTTC	CASSLSLAREQYF
.	TRBV7-9	TRBJ1-2	TRBD1	TGTGCCAGCAGCTTTAACGACAGGGGGCAAGCTTGCACCTTC	CASSFNDRGQACTF